The rows below give T cell receptor beta chains drawn from one sample of a study of cytomegalovirus exposure and HLA in healthy donors. TCRdb's copy holds only in-frame clones and misses some; the assay was immunoSEQ multiplex PCR. Among some 100,000 clones listed, 70% to 80% were seen once. The specimen sequenced was PBMCs. These TCRs come from a man aged 50 or older in good health and CMV-seropositive. Each CDR3 is given with its conserved first and last residue. The order of the fields is V gene, J gene, D gene, clone size, CDR3 protein, CDR3 DNA. D genes are given only for firm matches. Part of the rows lack a size; the others show once, few, many or a class for expanded clones.

TRBV4-3	TRBJ1-2	NA	NA	CASSQGGGVTYGYTF	TGCGCCAGCAGCCAAGGGGGGGGAGTGACCTATGGCTACACCTTC
TRBV28	TRBJ1-4	TRBD1	once	CASSSDRGNEKLFF	TGTGCCAGCAGTTCCGACAGGGGTAATGAAAAACTGTTTTTT
TRBV29-1	TRBJ2-7	TRBD2	NA	CSVEGSLPSGGGEQYF	TGCAGCGTTGAAGGTAGTCTGCCTAGCGGGGGCGGCGAGCAGTACTTC
TRBV9	TRBJ2-3	NA	NA	CASSGPKRGTDTQYF	TGTGCCAGCAGCGGCCCAAAGAGAGGCACAGATACGCAGTATTTT
TRBV7-6	TRBJ2-5	NA	NA	CASSLMRGGGETQYF	TGTGCCAGCAGCTTAATGAGGGGAGGTGGAGAGACCCAGTACTTC
TRBV5-1	TRBJ2-7	TRBD1	NA	CASSTGTGRLDYEQYF	TGCGCCAGCAGCACCGGGACAGGGCGGTTGGACTACGAGCAGTACTTC
TRBV16	TRBJ2-7	TRBD1	NA	CASSRGTGDTYEQYF	TGTGCCAGCAGCCGTGGGACAGGGGACACCTACGAGCAGTACTTC
TRBV21-1	TRBJ1-1	NA	NA	CASPARGMGIDTEAFF	TGTGCCAGCCCCGCCAGGGGGATGGGGATTGACACTGAAGCTTTCTTT
TRBV28	TRBJ2-2	NA	NA	CASRIPGATGELFF	TGTGCCAGCAGAATCCCAGGGGCTACCGGGGAGCTGTTTTTT
TRBV7-7	TRBJ2-3	NA	NA	CASSLGQSTDTQYF	TGTGCCAGCAGCTTAGGGCAGAGCACAGATACGCAGTATTTT
TRBV28	TRBJ2-7	TRBD2	NA	CASSLHLLAGGTLSSYEQYF	TGTGCCAGCAGTCTGCATCTACTAGCGGGAGGTACTCTTAGCTCCTACGAGCAGTACTTC
TRBV28	TRBJ2-7	NA	NA	CASRWLGGASYEQYF	TGTGCCAGCAGGTGGCTCGGCGGAGCCTCCTACGAGCAGTACTTC
TRBV14	TRBJ2-3	NA	NA	CASSPHSGTDTQYF	TGTGCCAGCAGCCCACACAGCGGGACAGATACGCAGTATTTT
TRBV27	TRBJ2-6	TRBD1	NA	CASSSGTGESGANVLTF	TGTGCCAGCAGTTCCGGGACAGGGGAATCTGGGGCCAACGTCCTGACTTTC
TRBV28	TRBJ2-3	NA	NA	CASRPGSTDTQYF	TGTGCCAGCAGACCGGGGAGCACAGATACGCAGTATTTT
TRBV7-9	TRBJ1-4	NA	NA	CASSPGGGEKLFF	TGTGCCAGCAGCCCTGGGGGCGGCGAAAAACTGTTTTTT
TRBV7-9	TRBJ2-7	TRBD1	NA	CASSSPTGEGEQYF	TGTGCCAGCAGCTCCCCGACAGGGGAAGGCGAGCAGTACTTC
TRBV18	TRBJ2-1	TRBD2	once	CASSPGLAGGPEEQFF	TGTGCCAGCTCACCGGGACTAGCGGGGGGACCCGAGGAGCAGTTCTTC
TRBV28	TRBJ1-5	TRBD1	NA	CASSFLLGGRPGQGYGNQPQHF	TGTGCCAGCAGTTTCCTCCTTGGGGGCCGCCCGGGACAGGGGTATGGCAATCAGCCCCAGCATTTT
TRBV14	TRBJ1-2	NA	NA	CASRPVGGRDGYTF	TGTGCCAGCAGACCTGTCGGAGGGAGGGACGGCTACACCTTC
TRBV11-3	TRBJ2-7	TRBD1	NA	CASSSTGYEQYF	TGTGCCAGCAGCTCGACAGGGTACGAGCAGTACTTC
TRBV7-9	TRBJ2-1	TRBD2	NA	CASSLSGSGGNEQFF	TGTGCCAGCAGCCTCAGCGGGAGTGGGGGCAATGAGCAGTTCTTC
TRBV7-9	TRBJ2-5	NA	once	CASSPSTGAGETQYF	TGTGCCAGCAGCCCAAGTACAGGGGCGGGGGAGACCCAGTACTTC
TRBV5-1	TRBJ2-7	TRBD1	NA	CASSWPGQGTYEQYF	TGCGCCAGCAGCTGGCCCGGACAGGGCACCTACGAGCAGTACTTC
TRBV5-1	TRBJ2-7	TRBD1	few	CASSLNGQDPHEQYF	TGCGCCAGCAGCTTGAACGGACAGGACCCCCACGAGCAGTACTTC
TRBV27	TRBJ2-2	NA	NA	CASSSGDRITTGELFF	TGTGCCAGCAGTTCGGGGGACAGAATAACCACCGGGGAGCTGTTTTTT
TRBV2	TRBJ2-2	TRBD1	NA	CASSEQGAGTGELFF	TGTGCCAGCAGTGAACAGGGGGCGGGCACCGGGGAGCTGTTTTTT
TRBV7-6	TRBJ2-5	TRBD2	NA	CASSLLAGEETQYF	TGTGCCAGCAGCTTACTAGCGGGGGAAGAGACCCAGTACTTC
TRBV5-1	TRBJ2-2	NA	few	CASSLGLADGELFF	TGCGCCAGCAGCTTGGGTCTCGCGGACGGGGAGCTGTTTTTT
TRBV29-1	TRBJ2-4	TRBD2	NA	CSVALSSGGLNIQYF	TGCAGCGTCGCCCTAAGCAGCGGGGGCCTAAACATTCAGTACTTC
TRBV4-1	TRBJ2-7	TRBD1	NA	CASSLQGAREQYF	TGCGCCAGCAGCCTCCAGGGGGCTCGGGAGCAGTACTTC
TRBV4-3	TRBJ2-1	NA	once	CASSQAGGGRRQFF	TGCGCCAGCAGCCAAGCAGGTGGAGGAAGGCGGCAGTTCTTC
TRBV27	TRBJ2-7	TRBD1	NA	CASRPSGTGSNEQYF	TGTGCCAGCAGGCCGAGTGGGACAGGGTCTAACGAGCAGTACTTC
TRBV2	TRBJ1-5	NA	NA	CASTRQVSNSNQPQHF	TGTGCCAGCACCCGACAGGTCTCGAATAGCAATCAGCCCCAGCATTTT
TRBV19	TRBJ2-5	TRBD1	NA	CASSFGTADRETQYF	TGTGCCAGTAGTTTCGGGACAGCTGACCGGGAGACCCAGTACTTC
TRBV6-4	TRBJ2-3	TRBD2	NA	CASSELAGEPDTQYF	TGTGCCAGCAGTGAACTAGCGGGAGAACCAGATACGCAGTATTTT
TRBV5-1	TRBJ1-1	NA	NA	CASSLEQGAAFF	TGCGCCAGCAGCCTAGAACAGGGTGCAGCTTTCTTT